This TCR beta chain was recovered during a study of beta chain features in type 1 diabetes. This clone appeared a few times. Antigen unknown. cDNA synthesis used the whole RNA isolate, giving expressed TCRB sequences. Reads from naive, central memory and regulatory T cell samples averaged about 3.3 million. The protocol was immunoSEQ multiplex PCR, while the TCRdb copy is restricted to in-frame clones and leaves out a portion. The sample shows fewer than 500,000 clones, approximately 14% of them seen only once. Study-level findings and limits: Sequencing of cDNA might inflate the share of cells that strongly express TCR. Within the patient group, naive, central memory and Treg TCRB repertoires appeared more similar to each other than within healthy donors.

V lost 3 bases and J 13 bases, leaving 10 bases between the germline ends. CDR1 is SEHNR, CDR2 FQNEAQ, per germline (reference sequence). The CDR3 contains 11 residues. The chain combines TRBV7-9 with TRBJ2-4; either TRBD1 or TRBD2 may fit D (5 bases each). The source is a young man in good health. Sequencing was performed on naive CD4+ T cells from blood. In DNA form, the CDR3 reads TGTGCCAGCAGCTTGGTGGGGGACCAGTACTTC. This encodes CASSLVGDQYF.